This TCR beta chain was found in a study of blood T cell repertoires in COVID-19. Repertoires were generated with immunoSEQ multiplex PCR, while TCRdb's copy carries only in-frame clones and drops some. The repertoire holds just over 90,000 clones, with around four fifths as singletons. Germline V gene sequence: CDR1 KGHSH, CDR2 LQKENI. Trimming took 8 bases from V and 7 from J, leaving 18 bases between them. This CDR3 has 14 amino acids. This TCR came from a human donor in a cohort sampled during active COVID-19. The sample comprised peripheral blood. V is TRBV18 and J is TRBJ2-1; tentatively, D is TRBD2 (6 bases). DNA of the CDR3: TGTGCCAGCGAACTCCTCAGGGAGGCTAATGAGCAGTTCTTC. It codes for CASELLREANEQFF.